This T cell receptor beta chain stems from a study of cytomegalovirus exposure and HLA in healthy donors. Germline V lookup: CDR1 SSHAT, CDR2 FNYEAQ (reference sequence). The CDR3 runs to 15 residues. In the PCR, 60 Vbeta and 13 Jbeta primers were used. The repertoire was sequenced with immunoSEQ multiplex PCR; TCRdb's copy has only in-frame clones and lacks some. Of about 82,000 clones in the sample, roughly 80% are singletons; the top ten hold over 10%. For this clone: The germline gene is not matched at one end of the junction; a read error may be the cause.

The chain is built from TRBV7-7 and TRBJ2-7; 10 bases map to TRBD2. The sequenced sample consisted of PBMCs. This receptor was taken from a human donor in good health. The CDR3 region is CASSPRTSGSYEQYF. The CDR3 DNA sequence: TGTGCTAGCAGCCCCCGGACTAGCGGCTCCTACGAGCAGTACTTC.